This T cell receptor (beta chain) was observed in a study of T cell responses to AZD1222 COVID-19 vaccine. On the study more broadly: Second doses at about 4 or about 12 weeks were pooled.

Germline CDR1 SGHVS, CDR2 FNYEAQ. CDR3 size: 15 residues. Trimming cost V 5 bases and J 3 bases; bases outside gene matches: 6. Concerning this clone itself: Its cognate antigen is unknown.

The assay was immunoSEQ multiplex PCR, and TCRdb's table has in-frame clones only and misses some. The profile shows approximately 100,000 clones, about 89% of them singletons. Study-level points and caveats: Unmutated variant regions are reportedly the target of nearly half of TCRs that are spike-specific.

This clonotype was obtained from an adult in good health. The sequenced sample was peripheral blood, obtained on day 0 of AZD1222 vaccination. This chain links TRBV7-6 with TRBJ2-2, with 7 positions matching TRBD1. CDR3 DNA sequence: TGTGCCAGCAGCCTCGACAGGGTTGACACCGGGGAGCTGTTTTTT. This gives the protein CASSLDRVDTGELFF.